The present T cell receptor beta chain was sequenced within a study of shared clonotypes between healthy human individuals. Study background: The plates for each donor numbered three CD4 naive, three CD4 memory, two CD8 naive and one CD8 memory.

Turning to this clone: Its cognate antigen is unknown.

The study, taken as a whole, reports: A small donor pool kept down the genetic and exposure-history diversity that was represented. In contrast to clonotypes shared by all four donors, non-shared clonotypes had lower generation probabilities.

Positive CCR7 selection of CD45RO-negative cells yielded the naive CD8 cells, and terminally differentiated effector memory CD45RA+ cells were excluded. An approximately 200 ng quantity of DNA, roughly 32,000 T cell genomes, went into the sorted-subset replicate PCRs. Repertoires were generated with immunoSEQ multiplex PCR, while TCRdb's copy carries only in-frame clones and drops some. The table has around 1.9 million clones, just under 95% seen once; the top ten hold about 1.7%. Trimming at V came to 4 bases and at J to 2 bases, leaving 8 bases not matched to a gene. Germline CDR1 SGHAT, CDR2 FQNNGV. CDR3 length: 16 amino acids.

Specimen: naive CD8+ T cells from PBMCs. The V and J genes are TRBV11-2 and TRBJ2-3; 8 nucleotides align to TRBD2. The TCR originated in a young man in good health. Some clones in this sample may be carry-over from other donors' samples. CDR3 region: CASSWGASGPTDTQYF. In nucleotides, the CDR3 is TGTGCCAGCAGCTGGGGGGCTAGCGGGCCCACAGATACGCAGTATTTT.